This record looks at one T cell receptor (beta chain) sequence and its context. The clone's antigen remains unknown. Base qualities are missing; no much larger clone stands one base away. The data derive from a study of blood T cell repertoires in COVID-19 (dated by TCRdb to about 2020). For the wider study: Collaborator samples came from the United States, Italy and Spain and covered acute and convalescent phases of COVID-19. The prospective study material was composed of cDNA or gDNA derived from T cells, B-cell-depleted T cells, or PBMCs. Subjects who had been exposed to COVID-19, were actively infected with it, or had recovered from it provided the deeply sampled blood TCRbeta repertoires that made up the dataset. The repertoires were released in a freely available public database meant as a resource for research on the immune response to SARS-CoV-2. The samples were drawn from two sources: the first 160 participants of the ongoing ImmuneRACE study, and approximately 1,300 subjects contributed by 6 global collaborators. Sample metadata almost always included a de-identified subject ID, COVID-19 status, age in years and sex. HLA class I and class II types, where available, came from metadata supplied by the sample provider rather than from assay-based typing.

TCRbeta CDR3 regions were amplified from genomic DNA using the immunoSEQ Assay, a bias-controlled multiplex PCR. On the study's bioinformatics: The number of nucleated cells in each sample was estimated from the amplification of reference gene primers within the assay. To quantify the absolute abundance of each unique TCRbeta CDR3 rearrangement, sequence reads were collapsed and filtered. For each sample, productive Simpson clonality was calculated as the square root of Simpson's diversity index over productive rearrangements. The immuneACCESS repertoire file appears here via TCRdb, limited to in-frame rearrangements. These files lack a portion of the clones; in checked studies, under half of the deficit traces to unresolved V genes, and the cause of the others is not known. The DNA gave D and trimming, while V, J and clone size come from that table. The sample table contains approximately 78,000 clones; only one count was recorded for roughly 90% of them. The top ten clones comprise 2% to 3% of the sample.

One collaborating source in Seattle enrolled patients while the patients were actively infected and followed the patients over time throughout the course of disease. Whole blood was collected in K2EDTA tubes by collaborating institutions according to the institutions' own protocols. For TCRbeta analysis, collaborators shipped samples as frozen whole blood, isolated PBMCs, or DNA extracted from either of those sample types. Here is what the overall study found, with its caveats: The amount of clinical and demographic metadata varied by source and participant and was provided uncurated.

The germline V gene sets CDR1 to SGDLS and CDR2 to YYNGEE. Trimming takes 2 bases from V and 3 bases from J, and the germline ends sit 8 bases apart. From its cysteine to its phenylalanine, the CDR3 spans 13 amino acids. The retained sequence is limited to the CDR3, 39 bases, with the frame set at the first base. The chain is encoded by TRBV9 joined to TRBJ2-5; TRBD2 is possibly the D segment (6 matching bases). The sequence derives from a man aged 45-65 years with COVID-19, enrolled during active disease. Specimen: peripheral blood. The nucleotide sequence reads TGTGCCAGCAGCGTTGGGACTGAAGAGACCCAGTACTTC. This yields the protein CASSVGTEETQYF.